This T cell receptor beta chain was identified during a study of human T cells and chemical hapten exposure. Study context: The patch tests put 0.01% DPC on the skin of the upper back and were read 6 days later.

Time point: pre-sensitization, week 0. As for treatment: therapeutic diphenylcyclopropenone sensitization with weekly scalp DPC. The study enrolled 18 to 70-year-old alopecia patients suitable for DPC. Before extraction, the whole blood was not fractionated, and total RNA was taken from it. TCRdb processed the RACE reads anew with MiXCR; each CDR3 protein has one entry. This sample carries roughly 80,000 distinct CDR3 sequences, 13% to 15% of them seen once, and the ten largest clones take about 4.9%. The germline V gene encodes CDR1 MNHEY and CDR2 SVGAGI. The V gene end was trimmed by 5 bases and the J gene end by 7 bases; junction bases not matched to a gene: 12. This CDR3 is built from 16 residues. This clonotype was seen only a few times.

The clonotype originates from a woman between 45 and 65 years old with alopecia areata. Some clones in this sample may be carry-over from other donors' samples. This specimen was whole blood, taken in connection with sensitization to the hapten diphenylcyclopropenone (DPC). The chain recombines TRBV6-5 with TRBJ2-1, with TRBD2 identical over 9 bases. CDR3 sequence: CASSDLAGADPNEQFF. CDR3 nucleotides: TGTGCCAGCAGTGACTTAGCGGGAGCTGATCCTAATGAGCAGTTCTTC.